Given below is one TCR beta chain in context. V shed 5 bases and J 5 bases; nucleotides not matched to a gene: 9. CDR1 and CDR2 from the germline V gene are LGHDT and YNNKEL (reference sequence). The CDR3 has 15 residues. Time point given: newly diagnosed GD, antithyroid drugs for less than 3 months. Generation of the TCR library employed RNA extracted from PBMCs. The sample is drawn from a study of regulatory T cells in long-lasting Graves disease. Library construction for TCR beta used iRepertoire HTBI primers and Arm-PCR of CDR3 regions. Each CDR3 protein is one row after TCRdb ran MiXCR on the multiplex PCR reads. The sample holds hundreds of thousands of distinct CDR3 sequences, 15% to 20% seen once. The same sample was also used in a study of T cells in Graves' hyperthyroidism and ophthalmopathy.

Source: peripheral blood mononuclear cells (PBMCs), taken at new diagnosis, from a patient treated with antithyroid drugs. The chain recombines TRBV3-1 with TRBJ2-5; TRBD1 agrees at 9 bases. The TCR sequence derives from a young woman with Graves disease. The CDR3 DNA reads as TGTGCCAGCAGCTTTGAAGGGACAGGGTTGGAGACCCAGTACTTC. As protein: CASSFEGTGLETQYF.